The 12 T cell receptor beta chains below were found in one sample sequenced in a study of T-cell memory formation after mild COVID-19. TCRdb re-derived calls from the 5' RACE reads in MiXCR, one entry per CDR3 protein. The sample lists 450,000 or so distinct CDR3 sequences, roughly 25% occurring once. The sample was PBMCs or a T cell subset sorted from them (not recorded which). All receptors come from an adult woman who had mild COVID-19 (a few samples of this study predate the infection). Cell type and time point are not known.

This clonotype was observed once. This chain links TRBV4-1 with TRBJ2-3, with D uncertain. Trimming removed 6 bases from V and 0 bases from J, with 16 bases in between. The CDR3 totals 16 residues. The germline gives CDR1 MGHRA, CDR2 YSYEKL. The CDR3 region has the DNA TGCGCCAGCAGTATCTCCGGGCCCAGAAGCACAGATACGCAGTATTTT. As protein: CASSISGPRSTDTQYF.

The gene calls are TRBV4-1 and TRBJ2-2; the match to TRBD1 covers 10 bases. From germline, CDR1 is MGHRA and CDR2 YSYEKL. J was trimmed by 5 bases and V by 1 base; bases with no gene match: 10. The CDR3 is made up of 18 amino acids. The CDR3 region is CASSQAWGTGARTGELFF. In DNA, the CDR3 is TGCGCCAGCAGCCAAGCGTGGGGGACAGGGGCACGGACCGGGGAGCTGTTTTTT.

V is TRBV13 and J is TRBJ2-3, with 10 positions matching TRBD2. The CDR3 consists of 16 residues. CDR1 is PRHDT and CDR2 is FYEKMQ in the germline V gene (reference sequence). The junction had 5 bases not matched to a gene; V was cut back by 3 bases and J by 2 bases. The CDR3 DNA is TGTGCCAGCAGCTTCCGCCTAGCGGGGGACACAGATACGCAGTATTTT. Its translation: CASSFRLAGDTDTQYF.

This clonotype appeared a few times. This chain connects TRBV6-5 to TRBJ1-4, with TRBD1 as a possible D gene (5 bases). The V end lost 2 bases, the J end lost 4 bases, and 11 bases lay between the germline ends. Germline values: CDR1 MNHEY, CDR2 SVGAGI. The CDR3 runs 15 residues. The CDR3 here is CASSYGTANNEKLFF. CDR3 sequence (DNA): TGTGCCAGCAGTTACGGGACGGCAAATAATGAAAAACTGTTTTTT.

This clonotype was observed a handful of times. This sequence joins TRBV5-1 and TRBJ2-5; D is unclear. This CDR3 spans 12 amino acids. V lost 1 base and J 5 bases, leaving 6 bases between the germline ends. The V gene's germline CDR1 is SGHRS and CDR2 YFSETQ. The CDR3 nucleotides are TGCGCCAGCAGCTTGAGTATGGAGACCCAGTACTTC. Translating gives CASSLSMETQYF.

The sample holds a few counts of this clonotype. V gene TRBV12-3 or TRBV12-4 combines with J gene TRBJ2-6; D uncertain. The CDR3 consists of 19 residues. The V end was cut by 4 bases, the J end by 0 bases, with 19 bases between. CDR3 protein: CASSSPSWQPHSGANVLTF. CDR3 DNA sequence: TGTGCCAGCAGTTCCCCGTCGTGGCAACCCCACTCTGGGGCCAACGTCCTGACTTTC.

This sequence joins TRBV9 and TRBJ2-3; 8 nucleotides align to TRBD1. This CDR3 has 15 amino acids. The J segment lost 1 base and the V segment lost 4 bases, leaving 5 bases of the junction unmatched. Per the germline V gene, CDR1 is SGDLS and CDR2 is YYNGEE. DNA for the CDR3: TGTGCCAGCAGCAATCAGGGGGCCGGCACAGATACGCAGTATTTT. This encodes CASSNQGAGTDTQYF.

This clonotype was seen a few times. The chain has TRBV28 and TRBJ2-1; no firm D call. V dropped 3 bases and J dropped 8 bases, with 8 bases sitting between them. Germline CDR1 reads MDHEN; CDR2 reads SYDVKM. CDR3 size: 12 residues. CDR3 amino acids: CASSFQAHEQFF. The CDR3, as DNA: TGTGCCAGCAGTTTTCAGGCCCATGAGCAGTTCTTC.

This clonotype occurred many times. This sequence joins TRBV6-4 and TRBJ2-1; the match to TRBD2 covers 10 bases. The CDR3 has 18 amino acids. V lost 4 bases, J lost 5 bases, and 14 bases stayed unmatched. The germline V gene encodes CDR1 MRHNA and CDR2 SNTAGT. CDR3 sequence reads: CASSADRVVGLADNEQFF. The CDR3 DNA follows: TGTGCCAGCAGTGCCGACAGGGTAGTTGGACTAGCGGACAATGAGCAGTTCTTC.

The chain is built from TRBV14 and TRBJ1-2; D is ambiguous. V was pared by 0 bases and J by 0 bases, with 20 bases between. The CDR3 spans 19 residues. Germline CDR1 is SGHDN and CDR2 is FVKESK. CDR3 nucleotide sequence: TGTGCCAGCAGCCAAGAGATGAGTGGCGGCGGTCGTGCTAACTATGGCTACACCTTC. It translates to CASSQEMSGGGRANYGYTF.

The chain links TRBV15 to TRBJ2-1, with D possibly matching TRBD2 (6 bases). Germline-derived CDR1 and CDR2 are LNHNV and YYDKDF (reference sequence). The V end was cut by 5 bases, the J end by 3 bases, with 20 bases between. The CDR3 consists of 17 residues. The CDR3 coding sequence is TGTGCCACCAGCGGACGAAAGTGGGACTCCCGCTACAATGAGCAGTTCTTC. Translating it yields CATSGRKWDSRYNEQFF.

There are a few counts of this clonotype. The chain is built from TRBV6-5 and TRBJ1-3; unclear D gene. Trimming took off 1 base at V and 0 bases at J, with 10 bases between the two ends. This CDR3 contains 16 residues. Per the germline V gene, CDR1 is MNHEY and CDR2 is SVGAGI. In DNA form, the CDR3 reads TGTGCCAGCAGTTACTTGAGGGAAAGCTCTGGAAACACCATATATTTT. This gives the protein CASSYLRESSGNTIYF.